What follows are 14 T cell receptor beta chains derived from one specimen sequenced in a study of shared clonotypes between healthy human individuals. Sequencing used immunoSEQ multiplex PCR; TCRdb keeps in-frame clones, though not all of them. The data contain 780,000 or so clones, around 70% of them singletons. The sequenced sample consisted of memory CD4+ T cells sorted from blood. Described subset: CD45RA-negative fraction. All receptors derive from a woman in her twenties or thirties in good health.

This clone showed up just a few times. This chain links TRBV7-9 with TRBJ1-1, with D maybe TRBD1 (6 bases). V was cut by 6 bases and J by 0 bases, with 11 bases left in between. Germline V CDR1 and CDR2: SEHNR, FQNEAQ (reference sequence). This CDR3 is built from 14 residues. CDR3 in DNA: TGTGCCAGCAGTTATGGACAGATGAACACTGAAGCTTTCTTT. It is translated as CASSYGQMNTEAFF.

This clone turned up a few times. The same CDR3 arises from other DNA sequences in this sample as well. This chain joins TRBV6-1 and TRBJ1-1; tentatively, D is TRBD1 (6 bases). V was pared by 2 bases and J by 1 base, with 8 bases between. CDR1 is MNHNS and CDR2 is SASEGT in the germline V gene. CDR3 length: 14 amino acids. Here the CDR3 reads CASSERGGNTEAFF. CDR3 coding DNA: TGTGCCAGCAGTGAAAGGGGGGGGAACACTGAAGCTTTCTTT.

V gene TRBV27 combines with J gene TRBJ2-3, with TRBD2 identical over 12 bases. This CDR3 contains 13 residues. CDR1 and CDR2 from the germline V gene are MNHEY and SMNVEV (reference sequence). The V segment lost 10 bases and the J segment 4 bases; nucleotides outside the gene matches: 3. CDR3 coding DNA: TGTGCCACTAGGACTAGCGGGGCAGATACGCAGTATTTT. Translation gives CATRTSGADTQYF.

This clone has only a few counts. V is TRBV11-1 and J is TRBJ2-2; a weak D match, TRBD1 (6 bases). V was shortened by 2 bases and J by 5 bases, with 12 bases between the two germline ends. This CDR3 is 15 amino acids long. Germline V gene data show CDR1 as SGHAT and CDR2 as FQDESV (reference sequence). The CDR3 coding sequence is TGTGCCAGCAGCTTAAAGGGACACTGGACCGGGGAGCTGTTTTTT. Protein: CASSLKGHWTGELFF.

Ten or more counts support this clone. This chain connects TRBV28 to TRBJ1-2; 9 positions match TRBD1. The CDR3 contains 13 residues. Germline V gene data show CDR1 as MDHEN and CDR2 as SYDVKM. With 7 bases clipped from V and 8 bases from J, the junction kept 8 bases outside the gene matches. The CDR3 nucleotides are TGTGCCAGCACGGAACAGGGGGCTCGGGGCTACACCTTC. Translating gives CASTEQGARGYTF.

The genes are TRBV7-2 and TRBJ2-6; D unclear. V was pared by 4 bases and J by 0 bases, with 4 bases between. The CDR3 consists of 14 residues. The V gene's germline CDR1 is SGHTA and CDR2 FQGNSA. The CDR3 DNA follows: TGTGCCAGCAGCTACAGCTCTGGGGCCAACGTCCTGACTTTC. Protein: CASSYSSGANVLTF.

CDR3 loop: CASSLAGSPGEKLFF. The CDR3 coding sequence is TGTGCCAGCAGCTTAGCTGGCAGCCCGGGTGAAAAACTGTTTTTT. This sequence joins TRBV11-2 and TRBJ1-4; D is unclear. Germline CDR1 is SGHAT and CDR2 is FQNNGV. V was pared by 1 base and J by 7 bases, with 13 bases between. CDR3 length: 15 residues.

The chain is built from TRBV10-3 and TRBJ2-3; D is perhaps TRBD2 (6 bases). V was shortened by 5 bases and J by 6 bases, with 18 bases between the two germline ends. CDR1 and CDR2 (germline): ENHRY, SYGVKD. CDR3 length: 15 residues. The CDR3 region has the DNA TGTGCCATCAGTAAGGAGGGCCCGCCGAACGATACGCAGTATTTT. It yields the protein CAISKEGPPNDTQYF.

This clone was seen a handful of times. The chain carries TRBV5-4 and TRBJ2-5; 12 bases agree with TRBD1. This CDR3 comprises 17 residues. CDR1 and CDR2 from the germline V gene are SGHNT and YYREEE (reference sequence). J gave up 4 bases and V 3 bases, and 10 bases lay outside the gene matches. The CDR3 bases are TGTGCCAGCAGCTGGACGGGACAGGGGGCTTCCGGAGAGACCCAGTACTTC. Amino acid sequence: CASSWTGQGASGETQYF.

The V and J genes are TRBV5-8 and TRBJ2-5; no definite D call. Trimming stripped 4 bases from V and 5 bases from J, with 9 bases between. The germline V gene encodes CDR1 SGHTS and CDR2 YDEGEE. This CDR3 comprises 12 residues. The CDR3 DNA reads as TGTGCCAGCAGCCGGCCCGGGGAGACCCAGTACTTC. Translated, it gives CASSRPGETQYF.

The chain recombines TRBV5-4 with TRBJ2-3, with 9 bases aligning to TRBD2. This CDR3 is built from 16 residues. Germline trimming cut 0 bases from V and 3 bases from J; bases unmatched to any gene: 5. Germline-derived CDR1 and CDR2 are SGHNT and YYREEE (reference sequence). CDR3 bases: TGTGCCAGCAGCTTGGTTGGTAGCGGGAGAACAGATACGCAGTATTTT. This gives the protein CASSLVGSGRTDTQYF.

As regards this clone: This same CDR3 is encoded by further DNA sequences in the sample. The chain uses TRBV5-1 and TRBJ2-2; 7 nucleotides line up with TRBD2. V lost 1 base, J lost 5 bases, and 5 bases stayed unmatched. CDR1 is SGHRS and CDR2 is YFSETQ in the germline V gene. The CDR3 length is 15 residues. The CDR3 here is CASSLRGRETGELFF. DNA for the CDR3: TGCGCCAGCAGCTTGCGCGGGAGAGAGACCGGGGAGCTGTTTTTT.

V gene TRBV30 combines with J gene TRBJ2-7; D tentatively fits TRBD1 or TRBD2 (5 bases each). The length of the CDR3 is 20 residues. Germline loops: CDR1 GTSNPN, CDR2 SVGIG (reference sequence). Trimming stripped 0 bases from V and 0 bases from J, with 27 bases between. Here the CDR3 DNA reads TGTGCCTGGAGTGTCGGAAGGGACCCCGTTACGGTTAGCGTCTCCTACGAGCAGTACTTC. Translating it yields CAWSVGRDPVTVSVSYEQYF.

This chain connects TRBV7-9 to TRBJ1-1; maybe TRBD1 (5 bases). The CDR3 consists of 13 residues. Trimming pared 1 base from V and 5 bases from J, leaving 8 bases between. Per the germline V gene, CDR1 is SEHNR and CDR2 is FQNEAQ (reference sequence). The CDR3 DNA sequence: TGTGCCAGCAGCTTAGTGGCAGGGACTGAAGCTTTCTTT. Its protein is CASSLVAGTEAFF.